This T cell receptor beta chain was observed in a study of technical replicates of blood from several donors. This clone has only one observation. The CDR3 is 18 residues long. Germline-derived CDR1 and CDR2 are SGHNT and YYREEE (reference sequence). Trimming at V came to 4 bases and at J to 1 base, leaving 10 bases not matched to a gene. Measured with immunoSEQ multiplex PCR; TCRdb has only the in-frame clones, and not every one. This sample yields about 85,000 clones, of which less than 95% are seen a single time; roughly 0.23% belongs to the top ten. This rearrangement joins TRBV5-4 to TRBJ2-6; 8 nucleotides align to TRBD1. Sequences were obtained from T cells isolated from PBMCs. The receptor was isolated from a human donor in good health. Here the CDR3 DNA reads TGTGCCAGCAGCCGGACAGGGAACACTTTATCTGGGGCCAACGTCCTGACTTTC. This gives the protein CASSRTGNTLSGANVLTF.